This passage covers 29 T cell receptor beta chains from one sample sequenced in a study of cytotoxic CD8 clonotypes in ibrutinib-treated CLL. Clones were sequenced by immunoSEQ multiplex PCR, and TCRdb holds only the in-frame ones, with some missing. The sample lists about 300,000 clones; roughly four fifths were seen once. The material was PBMCs, obtained at disease progression, from a patient treated with ibrutinib. The source of these receptors is a human donor with chronic lymphocytic leukemia.

The chain couples TRBV21-1 to TRBJ2-1. TRBV21-1 is noted as a pseudogene. CDR3 length: 14 residues. CDR3 nucleotide sequence: TGTGCCAGAAACCCGGGACCGAACTACAATGAGCAGTTCTTC. It yields the protein CARNPGPNYNEQFF.

This clone was observed a few times. V and J are TRBV5-1 and TRBJ1-2, with D hard to call. CDR3 length: 14 residues. V lost 5 bases and J 5 bases, leaving 16 bases between the germline ends. Germline V gene data show CDR1 as SGHRS and CDR2 as YFSETQ. CDR3 amino acids: CASSGSPDSYGYTF. The CDR3 DNA sequence: TGCGCCAGCAGTGGATCCCCCGACTCTTATGGCTACACCTTC. Looking up the rest from reference TRBV5-1 and TRBJ1-2 gives the full variable domain: KAGVTQTPRYLIKTRGQQVTLSCSPISGHRSVSWYQQTPGQGLQFLFEYFSETQRNKGNFPGRFSGRQFSNSRSEMNVSTLELGDSALYLCASSGSPDSYGYTFGSGTRLTVV.

This sequence joins TRBV2 and TRBJ2-7; possible D gene TRBD2, 6 bases. V dropped 4 bases and J dropped 5 bases, with 12 bases sitting between them. CDR3 length: 13 residues. In germline, CDR1 is SNHLY, CDR2 FYNNEI. CDR3 amino acids: CASSVGGGNEQYF. For the CDR3, the DNA is TGTGCCAGCAGTGTCGGGGGTGGGAACGAGCAGTACTTC.

V and J are TRBV21-1 and TRBJ2-7; TRBD2 is the table's D call and was not checked against the DNA. TRBV21-1 is reported as a pseudogene. The CDR3 is made up of 20 amino acids. CDR3: CASSKWASGGEGPRCYEQYF. The DNA for the CDR3 is TGTGCCAGCAGCAAATGGGCCTCGGGGGGCGAAGGCCCTAGATGCTACGAGCAGTACTTC.

The chain links TRBV5-1 to TRBJ2-2; 8 bases map to TRBD2. Losses at the gene ends were 1 base for V and 4 bases for J; bases not matched to a gene: 3. Germline assignment: CDR1 SGHRS and CDR2 YFSETQ. CDR3 length: 15 residues. CDR3 sequence reads: CASSLSLAGTGELFF. The CDR3 DNA follows: TGCGCCAGCAGCTTGAGTCTAGCGGGCACCGGGGAGCTGTTTTTT.

The chain joins TRBV2 to TRBJ2-7, with 11 bases aligning to TRBD1. Trimming removed 4 bases from V and 6 bases from J; junction bases left unmatched: 2. CDR3 length: 13 amino acids. Germline lookup yields CDR1 SNHLY and CDR2 FYNNEI. CDR3 in DNA: TGTGCCAGCAGTGTTGGGACAGGGGGCGAGCAGTACTTC. It yields the protein CASSVGTGGEQYF.

This rearrangement joins TRBV11-2 to TRBJ2-7; 8 bases are shared with TRBD1. CDR1 and CDR2 from the germline V gene are SGHAT and FQNNGV. The J segment lost 5 bases and the V segment lost 5 bases, leaving 11 bases of the junction unmatched. The CDR3 has 15 residues. The CDR3 DNA sequence: TGTGCCAGCAGCAACCGGGACAGGCTACGGAACGAGCAGTACTTC. Its translation is CASSNRDRLRNEQYF.

The chain uses TRBV28 and TRBJ1-2; D possibly corresponds to TRBD1 (5 bases). The CDR3 consists of 15 residues. CDR1 and CDR2 from the germline V gene are MDHEN and SYDVKM. Trimming removed 6 bases at V and 5 bases at J, with 19 bases between. In DNA form, the CDR3 reads TGTGCCAGCAGGGCCCCCCCCGGGACCTTATATGGCTACACCTTC. It codes for CASRAPPGTLYGYTF.

This rearrangement joins TRBV19 to TRBJ2-7; TRBD1 might be the D (5 bases). CDR3 size: 16 residues. Trimming cost V 5 bases and J 7 bases, with 24 bases left between them. Germline-derived CDR1 and CDR2 are LNHDA and SQIVND (reference sequence). This CDR3 is CASSYDWGRPPQEQYF. DNA for the CDR3: TGTGCCAGTAGTTACGACTGGGGCCGACCTCCGCAAGAGCAGTACTTC.

The chain uses TRBV19 and TRBJ2-3; possibly TRBD2 for D (6 bases). The V end was cut by 4 bases, the J end by 4 bases, with 15 bases between. The CDR3 is 15 amino acids. CDR1 is LNHDA, CDR2 SQIVND, per germline (reference sequence). The CDR3 nucleotides read TGTGCCAGTAGTACGAGACTAGAAGGGGCAGATACGCAGTATTTT. Its translation is CASSTRLEGADTQYF.

The CDR3 DNA follows: TGTGCCAGCAGCCTACCGGGACGGAATAATTCACCCCTCCACTTT. Residues: CASSLPGRNNSPLHF. V and J are TRBV6-1 and TRBJ1-6; D is perhaps TRBD1 (5 bases). Trimming cost V 6 bases and J 5 bases, with 14 bases left between them. The CDR3 totals 15 residues. Germline lookup yields CDR1 MNHNS and CDR2 SASEGT.

This clone was picked up a small number of times. The chain uses TRBV7-2 and TRBJ1-4, with D unclear. The CDR3 runs to 13 residues. V lost 5 bases, J lost 4 bases, and 8 bases lay in between. Germline values: CDR1 SGHTA, CDR2 FQGNSA. CDR3: CASSIQRNEKLFF. The CDR3 coding sequence is TGTGCCAGCAGCATTCAGCGTAATGAAAAACTGTTTTTT. The full variable domain, its missing parts supplied by reference TRBV7-2 and TRBJ1-4, is GAGVSQSPSNKVTEKGKDVELRCDPISGHTALYWYRQSLGQGLEFLIYFQGNSAPDKSGLPSDRFSAERTGGSVSTLTIQRTQQEDSAVYLCASSIQRNEKLFFGSGTQLSVL.

This clone appeared a few times. This CDR3 reads CASRSGSEQYF. DNA of the CDR3: TGTGCCAGCAGGTCGGGGTCCGAGCAGTACTTC. The chain is built from TRBV5-4 and TRBJ2-7; TRBD2 might be the D (5 bases). Germline-derived CDR1 and CDR2 are SGHNT and YYREEE (reference sequence). Trimming shortened V by 5 bases and J by 6 bases, and 9 bases separated the two germline ends. The CDR3 runs 11 residues. The variable domain in full, with the rest retrieved from reference TRBV5-4 and TRBJ2-7, is ETGVTQSPTHLIKTRGQQVTLRCSSQSGHNTVSWYQQALGQGPQFIFQYYREEENGRGNFPPRFSGLQFPNYSSELNVNALELDDSALYLCASRSGSEQYFGPGTRLTVT.

J is TRBJ2-5 and V is TRBV5-4, with 9 bases identical to TRBD1. The CDR3 spans 16 residues. Per the germline V gene, CDR1 is SGHNT and CDR2 is YYREEE (reference sequence). With V trimmed by 5 bases and J by 1 base, 9 bases remained unmatched. The CDR3 region is CASRPQGARLQETQYF. As DNA, the CDR3 is TGTGCCAGCAGACCACAGGGGGCGAGACTCCAAGAGACCCAGTACTTC.

The chain carries TRBV4-1 and TRBJ1-3; D is uncertain. Trimming cost V 4 bases and J 1 base, with 20 bases left between them. The CDR3 contains 18 residues. Germline loops: CDR1 MGHRA, CDR2 YSYEKL. The CDR3 DNA reads TGCGCCAGCAGCCCCTCCCTCGCGGGGATACTATCTGGAAACACCATATATTTT. Its protein is CASSPSLAGILSGNTIYF.

The genes are TRBV18 and TRBJ2-7; TRBD2 matches 7 bases. V gave up 4 bases and J gave up 5 bases; unmatched junction bases: 8. This CDR3 has 14 amino acids. Germline V lookup: CDR1 KGHSH, CDR2 LQKENI. In DNA, the CDR3 is TGTGCCAGCTCACGGGGGGGTCGGACGGACGAGCAGTACTTC. Encoded protein: CASSRGGRTDEQYF.

This chain joins TRBV18 and TRBJ2-7; no reliable D call. CDR3 size: 14 residues. Germline V CDR1 and CDR2: KGHSH, LQKENI. The V end lost 2 bases, the J end lost 2 bases, and 10 bases lay between the germline ends. CDR3 bases: TGTGCCAGCTCACCATCACAGCTGCCCTACGAGCAGTACTTC. Protein product: CASSPSQLPYEQYF. Together with reference TRBV18 and TRBJ2-7, the CDR3 gives the full variable domain: NAGVMQNPRHLVRRRGQEARLRCSPMKGHSHVYWYRQLPEEGLKFMVYLQKENIIDESGMPKERFSAEFPKEGPSILRIQQVVRGDSAAYFCASSPSQLPYEQYFGPGTRLTVT.

The chain joins TRBV4-1 to TRBJ1-2, with TRBD1 as a possible D gene (5 bases). Per germline, CDR1 MGHRA and CDR2 YSYEKL. The CDR3 is made up of 15 amino acids. Trimming shortened V by 2 bases and J by 4 bases, and 14 bases separated the two germline ends. The CDR3 nucleotides are TGCGCCAGCAGCCAATTTGCGGGGGACGCCTATGGCTACACCTTC. It codes for CASSQFAGDAYGYTF.

Only a few counts were recorded for this clone. V is TRBV19 and J is TRBJ2-1; no clear D. The CDR3 is 16 amino acids. In germline, CDR1 is LNHDA, CDR2 SQIVND (reference sequence). The V end lost 3 bases, the J end lost 0 bases, and 12 bases lay between the germline ends. CDR3 DNA: TGTGCCAGTAGTATCCCCTACCCCCCCTCCTACAATGAGCAGTTCTTC. Protein product: CASSIPYPPSYNEQFF.

V usage is TRBV27 and J usage is TRBJ2-7, with TRBD1 identical over 8 bases. There are 16 residues in the CDR3. The J segment lost 0 bases and the V segment lost 6 bases, leaving 10 bases of the junction unmatched. Germline CDR1 and CDR2: MNHEY and SMNVEV (reference sequence). Here the CDR3 DNA reads TGTGCCAGCAGGCCAGGGGGCTCCTGGGGCTCCTACGAGCAGTACTTC. It is translated as CASRPGGSWGSYEQYF.

This clone was observed a single time. The chain joins TRBV27 to TRBJ2-5; D is perhaps TRBD2 (6 bases). From germline, CDR1 is MNHEY and CDR2 SMNVEV (reference sequence). The CDR3 contains 16 residues. Deletions cut 8 bases from V and 0 bases from J, with 19 bases between. The CDR3 nucleotides read TGTGCCAGCGGTCGTTTGGGACTGCGGTACCAAGAGACCCAGTACTTC. This translates into CASGRLGLRYQETQYF.

This chain connects TRBV28 to TRBJ2-5; D unresolved. Germline V gene lookup returns CDR1 MDHEN and CDR2 SYDVKM. Trimming removed 6 bases at V and 4 bases at J, with 15 bases between. This CDR3 has 14 residues. Here the CDR3 DNA reads TGTGCCAGCAGCTTCGTGGTGGCAGTAGAGACCCAGTACTTC. Amino acid sequence: CASSFVVAVETQYF.

This sequence joins TRBV6-1 and TRBJ2-7, with D uncertain. Trimming shortened V by 4 bases and J by 2 bases, and 6 bases separated the two germline ends. The CDR3 spans 12 residues. Germline V lookup: CDR1 MNHNS, CDR2 SASEGT. Here the CDR3 reads CASSGPAYEQYF. The DNA for the CDR3 is TGTGCCAGCAGTGGCCCAGCCTACGAGCAGTACTTC.

The chain joins TRBV15 to TRBJ2-1; D uncertain. Trimming stripped 0 bases from V and 5 bases from J, with 11 bases between. This CDR3 is built from 15 residues. Germline V lookup: CDR1 LNHNV, CDR2 YYDKDF (reference sequence). The CDR3 protein is CATSRDIFPHNEQFF. CDR3 in DNA: TGTGCCACCAGCAGAGATATCTTCCCCCACAATGAGCAGTTCTTC. Full variable domain (outside the CDR3, taken from reference TRBV15 and TRBJ2-1): DAMVIQNPRYQVTQFGKPVTLSCSQTLNHNVMYWYQQKSSQAPKLLFHYYDKDFNNEADTPDNFQSRRPNTSFCFLDIRSPGLGDTAMYLCATSRDIFPHNEQFFGPGTRLTVL.

The chain carries TRBV2 and TRBJ2-7; no clear D gene. The CDR3 extends over 15 amino acids. Germline CDR1 is SNHLY and CDR2 is FYNNEI. Trimming pared 2 bases from V and 9 bases from J, leaving 20 bases between. The CDR3 loop is CASSEPLPAQVGQYF. CDR3 DNA sequence: TGTGCCAGCAGTGAACCCCTTCCGGCCCAGGTCGGGCAGTACTTC.

This chain links TRBV7-6 with TRBJ2-7; 8 positions match TRBD2. The CDR3 spans 14 residues. CDR1 is SGHVS and CDR2 is FNYEAQ in the germline V gene. V gave up 5 bases and J gave up 0 bases; unmatched junction bases: 3. The CDR3: CASSQREFSYEQYF. DNA of the CDR3: TGTGCCAGCAGCCAGCGGGAGTTCTCCTACGAGCAGTACTTC. Complete variable domain (other parts from reference TRBV7-6 and TRBJ2-7): GAGVSQSPRYKVTKRGQDVALRCDPISGHVSLYWYRQALGQGPEFLTYFNYEAQQDKSGLPNDRFSAERPEGSISTLTIQRTEQRDSAMYRCASSQREFSYEQYFGPGTRLTVT.

The chain recombines TRBV28 with TRBJ2-3; 8 nucleotides match TRBD2. CDR1 is MDHEN, CDR2 SYDVKM, per germline. V shed 5 bases, J shed 0 bases, and the junction held 13 bases outside the gene matches. The CDR3 covers 18 residues. CDR3 residues: CASSPQVAGGISTDTQYF. CDR3 coding DNA: TGTGCCAGCAGTCCTCAAGTCGCGGGGGGTATTAGCACAGATACGCAGTATTTT.

This clone was observed a few times. The chain has TRBV4-3 and TRBJ1-1; the match to TRBD1 covers 7 bases. The junction had 6 bases not matched to a gene; V was cut back by 4 bases and J by 7 bases. This CDR3 has 13 amino acids. Germline V CDR1 and CDR2: LGHNA, YSLEER. The CDR3 DNA reads as TGCGCCAGCAGCCTCATGGGGACAGATGAAGCTTTCTTT. It is translated as CASSLMGTDEAFF.

This clone has more than one count but fewer than ten. This rearrangement joins TRBV19 to TRBJ2-2; D ambiguous. The CDR3 has 14 residues. The germline gives CDR1 LNHDA, CDR2 SQIVND (reference sequence). Trimming shortened V by 2 bases and J by 4 bases, and 8 bases separated the two germline ends. CDR3 amino acids: CASSITEFTGELFF. CDR3 nucleotides: TGTGCCAGTAGTATAACGGAGTTCACCGGGGAGCTGTTTTTT.